One sample yielded the 20 T cell receptor beta chains listed below, sequenced in a study of blood T cells in healthy people across ages. It was with a sample-barcoded 5' primer and a J-beta primer mix that a second PCR of roughly 6 to 12 cycles was run. TCRdb redid the calling of the 5' RACE reads with MiXCR, one entry per CDR3 protein. Of roughly 930,000 distinct CDR3 sequences in the sample, under 50% were seen once. Sequenced: blood. All receptors derive from a man aged 30 to 39 in good health.

The V and J genes are TRBV10-3 and TRBJ2-1; TRBD2 aligns across 8 bases. The J segment lost 1 base and the V segment lost 7 bases, leaving 3 bases of the junction unmatched. CDR3 length: 14 amino acids. Germline V gene lookup returns CDR1 ENHRY and CDR2 SYGVKD. CDR3 DNA: TGTGCCATCACGAGCGGGGGTTCCTACAATGAGCAGTTCTTC. Its protein is CAITSGGSYNEQFF.

J is TRBJ2-1 and V is TRBV19, with D unclear. This CDR3 is built from 13 residues. Germline assignment: CDR1 LNHDA and CDR2 SQIVND (reference sequence). The V end lost 1 base, the J end lost 2 bases, and 3 bases lay between the germline ends. CDR3 coding DNA: TGTGCCAGTAGTATAGGGCCCTACAATGAGCAGTTCTTC. Its protein product is CASSIGPYNEQFF.

The chain joins TRBV12-5 to TRBJ2-1; 7 bases map to TRBD1. V shed 6 bases and J 7 bases; nucleotides not matched to a gene: 12. The CDR3 runs 15 residues. Germline V gives CDR1 LGHNT, CDR2 FRNRAP. The DNA for the CDR3 is TGTGCTAGTGGAACGACAGGGCGGGTTAGAAATGAGCAGTTCTTC. This translates into CASGTTGRVRNEQFF.

Many counts were recorded for this clonotype. The chain is built from TRBV7-2 and TRBJ2-3; 7 bases map to TRBD2. With V trimmed by 1 base and J by 1 base, 5 bases remained unmatched. CDR1 is SGHTA, CDR2 FQGNSA, per germline. The CDR3 is 16 residues long. The CDR3 region has the DNA TGTGCCAGCAGCTTAGATCTGGCGGGGGGCACAGATACGCAGTATTTT. Translation: CASSLDLAGGTDTQYF.

This clonotype was picked up a small number of times. V usage is TRBV10-3 and J usage is TRBJ2-1; TRBD2 is a possible D gene (5 bases). Germline lookup yields CDR1 ENHRY and CDR2 SYGVKD. The V end lost 7 bases, the J end lost 8 bases, and 9 bases lay between the germline ends. The CDR3 contains 11 residues. The CDR3 coding sequence is TGTGCCATCATGAAGAGGGATGAGCAGTTCTTC. Its translation is CAIMKRDEQFF.

This clonotype was detected a few times. The chain recombines TRBV6-2 or TRBV6-3 with TRBJ1-1, with 7 nucleotides matching TRBD1. Germline V gives CDR1 MNHEY, CDR2 SVGEGT. V was clipped by 6 bases and J by 4 bases; unmatched bases: 8. The CDR3 consists of 14 residues. The CDR3 loop reads CASRRGDSFTEAFF. The CDR3 region has the DNA TGTGCCAGCAGGAGGGGGGACAGCTTCACTGAAGCTTTCTTT.

The chain carries TRBV7-8 and TRBJ2-5; the D gene is possibly TRBD1 (6 bases). TRBJ2-7 explains the end of the DNA better; the J call may be wrong. Per the germline V gene, CDR1 is SGHVS and CDR2 is FQNEAQ. The length of the CDR3 is 12 residues. CDR3 DNA sequence: TGTGCCAGCAGCTCCACAGGGCCCGAGCAGTACTTC. Translation: CASSSTGPEQYF.

This chain links TRBV10-3 with TRBJ2-5, with a tentative D call TRBD2 (5 bases). The V gene's germline CDR1 is ENHRY and CDR2 SYGVKD. This CDR3 region has 13 residues. V lost 6 bases, J lost 2 bases, and 10 bases lay in between. The CDR3 bases are TGTGCCATCAGCCTCCGGGATCAAGAGACCCAGTACTTC. It specifies CAISLRDQETQYF.

This clonotype came up once. The chain couples TRBV6-1 to TRBJ1-4; D might be TRBD1 (6 bases). Germline assignment: CDR1 MNHNS and CDR2 SASEGT. The CDR3 is 14 residues long. Trimming took off 2 bases at V and 8 bases at J, with 12 bases between the two ends. The CDR3 DNA reads as TGTGCCAGCAGTGAACCAGGGGTATGGGAAAAACTGTTTTTT. This sequence encodes CASSEPGVWEKLFF.

V usage is TRBV7-2 and J usage is TRBJ2-7, with 9 nucleotides matching TRBD1. V shed 5 bases, J shed 10 bases, and the junction held 21 bases outside the gene matches. There are 17 residues in the CDR3. Germline lookup yields CDR1 SGHTA and CDR2 FQGNSA. In DNA, the CDR3 is TGTGCCAGCAGCCTCACCGGGACAGGGATTCTACACCTACTTCAGTACTTC. Amino acids: CASSLTGTGILHLLQYF. Full variable domain (remainder filled in from reference TRBV7-2 and TRBJ2-7): GAGVSQSPSNKVTEKGKDVELRCDPISGHTALYWYRQSLGQGLEFLIYFQGNSAPDKSGLPSDRFSAERTGGSVSTLTIQRTQQEDSAVYLCASSLTGTGILHLLQYFGPGTRLTVT.

The chain employs TRBV12-3 or TRBV12-4 and TRBJ2-1, with D possibly TRBD2 on 7 matching bases. The CDR3 runs to 15 residues. The ends were cut back, 1 base at V and 9 bases at J, with 16 bases in the middle. As DNA, the CDR3 is TGTGCCAGCAGTTTAGGGCGGGGGCGTGTTGGTGAGCAGTTCTTC. It codes for CASSLGRGRVGEQFF.

The chain couples TRBV6-1 to TRBJ2-1; tentative D call: TRBD2 (6 bases). CDR3 length equals 17 residues. Between the trimmed V and J ends, which lost 7 bases and 9 bases, there was a span of 28 bases. Germline lookup yields CDR1 MNHNS and CDR2 SASEGT. DNA of the CDR3: TGTGCCAGCAATGGGGGGTTGCGGGACCCGGAACCCCGTGAGCAGTTCTTC. It translates to CASNGGLRDPEPREQFF.

This clonotype has just a few counts. The rearrangement joins TRBV3-1 to TRBJ2-7; D call uncertain. Germline values: CDR1 LGHDT, CDR2 YNNKEL (reference sequence). This CDR3 is 12 amino acids long. Trimming took 1 base from V and 5 from J, leaving 6 bases between them. As DNA, the CDR3 is TGTGCCAGCAGCCAAGTTAGCCACGAGCAGTACTTC. Translated: CASSQVSHEQYF.

The rearrangement uses TRBV3-1 and TRBJ2-1; D may be TRBD1 (6 bases). CDR1 and CDR2 (germline): LGHDT, YNNKEL (reference sequence). Trimming removed 1 base from V and 15 bases from J, with 16 bases in between. This CDR3 spans 13 amino acids. As DNA, the CDR3 is TGTGCCAGCAGCCAAGTGAGGGGGACACACGCGTTCTTC. Translated, it gives CASSQVRGTHAFF.

The chain carries TRBV4-1 and TRBJ2-7, with D possibly being TRBD2 (6 bases). V was pared by 1 base and J by 1 base, with 14 bases between. The germline CDR1 and CDR2 sequences are MGHRA and YSYEKL. The CDR3 runs to 16 residues. CDR3 sequence (DNA): TGCGCCAGCAGCCAAGTGGCGGAGGGTGGGTCCTACGAGCAGTACTTC. Its translation is CASSQVAEGGSYEQYF.

This clonotype was observed a few times. This chain uses TRBV20-1 with TRBJ1-2; D remains unclear. The ends were cut back, 5 bases at V and 0 bases at J, with 4 bases in the middle. The germline gives CDR1 DFQATT, CDR2 SNEGSKA (reference sequence). The CDR3 has 11 residues. CDR3 sequence (DNA): TGCAGTGCTGGGTCTAACTATGGCTACACCTTC. Its translation is CSAGSNYGYTF.

V is TRBV9 and J is TRBJ1-1; D is possibly TRBD1 (6 bases). The CDR3 length is 13 residues. The germline gives CDR1 SGDLS, CDR2 YYNGEE. V gave up 4 bases and J gave up 6 bases, with 13 bases separating them. CDR3 loop: CASSRTGNPEAFF. As DNA, the CDR3 is TGTGCCAGCAGCCGCACAGGGAATCCTGAAGCTTTCTTT.

The chain recombines TRBV7-2 with TRBJ2-3; TRBD2 might be the D (6 bases). The CDR3 length is 14 residues. Germline V gene data show CDR1 as SGHTA and CDR2 as FQGNSA. The V end lost 5 bases, the J end lost 4 bases, and 13 bases lay between the germline ends. CDR3 in DNA: TGTGCCAGCAGCCGCGGGGTGGGTCCAGATACGCAGTATTTT. Protein: CASSRGVGPDTQYF.

The chain links TRBV4-3 to TRBJ2-7; D is ambiguous. V gave up 0 bases and J gave up 3 bases, with 9 bases separating them. This CDR3 has 14 amino acids. The germline V gene encodes CDR1 LGHNA and CDR2 YSLEER. This CDR3 is CASSQDRILYEQYF. In nucleotides, the CDR3 is TGCGCCAGCAGCCAAGACAGGATCCTCTACGAGCAGTACTTC.

This clonotype has more than one count but fewer than ten. The V gene is TRBV6-5, the J gene TRBJ1-6, with D perhaps matching TRBD1 (6 bases). The CDR3 loop spans 15 amino acids. V lost 4 bases to trimming and J lost 3 bases, with 10 bases between them. The germline V gene has CDR1 MNHEY and CDR2 SVGAGI. The CDR3 nucleotides are TGTGCCAGCAGTTTCCGGGACAACTATAATTCACCCCTCCACTTT. Translated, it gives CASSFRDNYNSPLHF.